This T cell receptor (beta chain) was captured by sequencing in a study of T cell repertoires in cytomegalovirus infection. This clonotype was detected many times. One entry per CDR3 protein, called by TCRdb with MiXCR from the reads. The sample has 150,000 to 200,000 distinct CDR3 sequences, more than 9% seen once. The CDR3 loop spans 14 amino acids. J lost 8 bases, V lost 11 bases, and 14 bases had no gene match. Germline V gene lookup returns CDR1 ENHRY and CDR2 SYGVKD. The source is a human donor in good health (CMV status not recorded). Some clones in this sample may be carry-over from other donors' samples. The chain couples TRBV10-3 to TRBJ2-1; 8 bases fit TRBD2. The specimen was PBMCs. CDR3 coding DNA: TGTGCCTTAAAGCCCGGCGGGGGGCAACATGAGCAGTTCTTC. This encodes CALKPGGGQHEQFF.